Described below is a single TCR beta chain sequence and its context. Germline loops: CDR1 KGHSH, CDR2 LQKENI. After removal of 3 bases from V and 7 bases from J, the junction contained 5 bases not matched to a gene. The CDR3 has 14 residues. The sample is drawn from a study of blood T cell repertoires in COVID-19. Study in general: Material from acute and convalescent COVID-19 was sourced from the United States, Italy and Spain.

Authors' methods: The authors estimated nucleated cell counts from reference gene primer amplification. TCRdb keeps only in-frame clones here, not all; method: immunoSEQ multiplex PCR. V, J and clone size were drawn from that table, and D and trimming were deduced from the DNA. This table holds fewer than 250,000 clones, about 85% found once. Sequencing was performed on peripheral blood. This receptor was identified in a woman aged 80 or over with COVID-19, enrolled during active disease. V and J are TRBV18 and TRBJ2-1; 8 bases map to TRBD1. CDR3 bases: TGTGCCAGCTCACCCGGGACAGGAGATAATGAGCAGTTCTTC. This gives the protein CASSPGTGDNEQFF.